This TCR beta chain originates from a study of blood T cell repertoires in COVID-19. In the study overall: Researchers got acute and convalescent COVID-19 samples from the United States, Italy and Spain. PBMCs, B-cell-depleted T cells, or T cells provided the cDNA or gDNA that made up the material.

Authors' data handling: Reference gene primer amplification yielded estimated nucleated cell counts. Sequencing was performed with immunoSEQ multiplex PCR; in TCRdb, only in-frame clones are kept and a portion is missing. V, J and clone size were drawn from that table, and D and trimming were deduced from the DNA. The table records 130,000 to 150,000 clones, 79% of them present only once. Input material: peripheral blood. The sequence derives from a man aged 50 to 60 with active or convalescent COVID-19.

CDR3 region: CASSQGLAPFDEQFF. For the CDR3, the DNA is TGCGCCAGCAGCCAAGGTCTAGCGCCCTTCGATGAGCAGTTCTTC. V usage is TRBV4-1 and J usage is TRBJ2-1; a possible D gene is TRBD2 (6 bases). Trimming cost V 1 base and J 8 bases, with 15 bases left between them. CDR1 and CDR2 from the germline V gene are MGHRA and YSYEKL. The CDR3 spans 15 residues.